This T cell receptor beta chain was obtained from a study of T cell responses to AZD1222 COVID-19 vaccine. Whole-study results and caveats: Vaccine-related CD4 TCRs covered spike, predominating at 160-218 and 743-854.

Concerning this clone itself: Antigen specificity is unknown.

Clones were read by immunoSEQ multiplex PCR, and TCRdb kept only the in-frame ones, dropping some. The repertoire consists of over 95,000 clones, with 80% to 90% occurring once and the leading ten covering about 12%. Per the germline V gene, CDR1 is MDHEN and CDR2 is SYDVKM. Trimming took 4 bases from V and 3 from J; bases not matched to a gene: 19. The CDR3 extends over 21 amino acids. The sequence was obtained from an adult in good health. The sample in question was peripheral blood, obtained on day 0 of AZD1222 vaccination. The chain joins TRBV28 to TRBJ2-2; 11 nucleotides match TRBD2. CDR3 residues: CASSSLSGGELAGGHTGELFF. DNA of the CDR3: TGTGCCAGCAGTTCCTTGAGCGGGGGCGAGCTAGCGGGAGGCCACACCGGGGAGCTGTTTTTT.